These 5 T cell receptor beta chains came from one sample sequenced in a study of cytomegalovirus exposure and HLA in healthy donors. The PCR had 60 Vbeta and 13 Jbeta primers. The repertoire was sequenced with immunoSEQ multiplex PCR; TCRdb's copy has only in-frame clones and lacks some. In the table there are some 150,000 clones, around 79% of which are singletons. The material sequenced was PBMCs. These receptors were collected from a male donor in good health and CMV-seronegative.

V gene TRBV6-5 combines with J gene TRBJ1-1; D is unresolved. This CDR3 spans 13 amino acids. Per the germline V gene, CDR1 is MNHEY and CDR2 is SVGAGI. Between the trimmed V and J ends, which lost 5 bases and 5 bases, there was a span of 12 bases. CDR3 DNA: TGTGCCAGCAGTGACGGGGAATTAACTGAAGCTTTCTTT. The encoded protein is CASSDGELTEAFF.

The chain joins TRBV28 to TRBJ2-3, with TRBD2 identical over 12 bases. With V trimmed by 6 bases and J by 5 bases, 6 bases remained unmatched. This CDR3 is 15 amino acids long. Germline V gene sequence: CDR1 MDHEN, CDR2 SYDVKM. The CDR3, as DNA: TGTGCCAGCAGCCCTAGCGGGGGGGCCATAGATACGCAGTATTTT. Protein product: CASSPSGGAIDTQYF.

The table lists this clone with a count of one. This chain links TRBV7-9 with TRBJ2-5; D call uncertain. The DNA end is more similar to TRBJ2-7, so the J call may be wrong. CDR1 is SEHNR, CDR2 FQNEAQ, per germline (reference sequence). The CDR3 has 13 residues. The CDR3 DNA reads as TGTGCCAGCAGCTCCGCTAGATCCTACGAGCAGTACTTC. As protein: CASSSARSYEQYF.

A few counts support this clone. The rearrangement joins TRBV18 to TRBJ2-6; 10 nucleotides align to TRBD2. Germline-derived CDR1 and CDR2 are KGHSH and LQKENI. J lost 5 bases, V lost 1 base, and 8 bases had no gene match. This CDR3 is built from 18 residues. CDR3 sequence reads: CASSPLGTSGDWANVLTF. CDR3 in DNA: TGTGCCAGCTCACCACTGGGCACTAGCGGGGACTGGGCCAACGTCCTGACTTTC. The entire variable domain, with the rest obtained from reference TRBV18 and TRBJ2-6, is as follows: NAGVMQNPRHLVRRRGQEARLRCSPMKGHSHVYWYRQLPEEGLKFMVYLQKENIIDESGMPKERFSAEFPKEGPSILRIQQVVRGDSAAYFCASSPLGTSGDWANVLTFGAGSRLTVL.

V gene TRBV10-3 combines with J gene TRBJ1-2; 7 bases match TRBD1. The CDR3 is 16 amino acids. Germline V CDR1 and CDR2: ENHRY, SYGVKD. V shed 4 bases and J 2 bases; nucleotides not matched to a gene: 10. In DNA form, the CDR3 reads TGTGCCATCAGTGTTGAAGGGACAGCTGAGAACTATGGCTACACCTTC. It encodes CAISVEGTAENYGYTF.